Below are 12 T cell receptor beta chains sequenced from a single sample in a study of blood T cell repertoires in COVID-19. Sequenced by immunoSEQ multiplex PCR; TCRdb stores in-frame clones only, minus some. The sample carries more than 150,000 clones, approximately 80% recorded once. The sample taken for sequencing was peripheral blood. The receptor source for this set is a woman of 80 years or more with COVID-19, enrolled during active disease.

The chain uses TRBV28 and TRBJ1-4, with D possibly being TRBD1 (5 bases). The CDR3 has 15 amino acids. Germline V lookup: CDR1 MDHEN, CDR2 SYDVKM. V was shortened by 7 bases and J by 3 bases, with 15 bases between the two germline ends. CDR3 nucleotide sequence: TGTGCCAGCACCTCAACCGGGGACTCTAATGAAAAACTGTTTTTT. Residues: CASTSTGDSNEKLFF.

The chain carries TRBV5-1 and TRBJ2-7; TRBD2 agrees at 7 bases. There are 16 residues in the CDR3. Losses at the gene ends were 0 bases for V and 2 bases for J; bases not matched to a gene: 8. CDR1 and CDR2 (germline): SGHRS, YFSETQ. The DNA of the CDR3 is TGCGCCAGCAGCTTGGCCCCATTAGGACTAGCCTACGAGCAGTACTTC. It specifies CASSLAPLGLAYEQYF.

This chain joins TRBV11-3 and TRBJ1-3; tentatively, D is TRBD1 (6 bases). The germline V gene encodes CDR1 SGHNT and CDR2 YENEEA. V was trimmed by 5 bases and J by 1 base, leaving 6 bases between them. This CDR3 contains 13 residues. The CDR3 DNA sequence: TGTGCCAGCAGCACAGGGTCTGGAAACACCATATATTTT. Encoded protein: CASSTGSGNTIYF.

This chain connects TRBV28 to TRBJ2-7; D unclear. The V and J ends lost 4 bases and 0 bases respectively, with 13 bases between them. The CDR3 is 15 amino acids. CDR1 MDHEN and CDR2 SYDVKM come from the germline V gene. The CDR3 loop is CASSSNQKSSYEQYF. The CDR3 region has the DNA TGTGCCAGCAGTTCCAACCAAAAGAGCTCCTACGAGCAGTACTTC.

This clone was found once. V gene TRBV6-6 combines with J gene TRBJ1-6; unclear D gene. The CDR3 contains 13 residues. Trimming took 6 bases from V and 7 from J, leaving 10 bases between them. Germline V lookup: CDR1 MNHNY, CDR2 SVGAGI (reference sequence). The CDR3 spells CASSGVGNSPLHF. The CDR3 bases are TGTGCCAGCAGCGGAGTAGGCAATTCACCCCTCCACTTT.

The chain employs TRBV13 and TRBJ2-1; 10 nucleotides agree with TRBD2. V lost 5 bases, J lost 2 bases, and 3 bases stayed unmatched. CDR3 length equals 15 residues. CDR1 and CDR2 (germline): PRHDT, FYEKMQ (reference sequence). The CDR3 here is CASSNSGGAYNEQFF. As DNA, the CDR3 is TGTGCCAGCAGCAACAGCGGGGGGGCCTACAATGAGCAGTTCTTC. Based on the CDR3 plus reference TRBV13 and TRBJ2-1, the full variable domain is AAGVIQSPRHLIKEKRETATLKCYPIPRHDTVYWYQQGPGQDPQFLISFYEKMQSDKGSIPDRFSAQQFSDYHSELNMSSLELGDSALYFCASSNSGGAYNEQFFGPGTRLTVL.

The chain uses TRBV28 and TRBJ1-1, with 9 positions matching TRBD1. This CDR3 has 15 amino acids. V shed 6 bases and J 5 bases; nucleotides not matched to a gene: 10. The germline V gene encodes CDR1 MDHEN and CDR2 SYDVKM. The CDR3 spells CASSPWDREGTEAFF. In DNA form, the CDR3 reads TGTGCCAGCAGCCCATGGGACAGGGAGGGTACTGAAGCTTTCTTT.

This clone was found many times. The chain carries TRBV13 and TRBJ2-1; 10 bases are a match to TRBD2. The germline gives CDR1 PRHDT, CDR2 FYEKMQ (reference sequence). Trimming removed 5 bases from V and 7 bases from J; junction bases left unmatched: 8. The CDR3 covers 15 residues. CDR3 protein: CASSPWALAGNEQFF. CDR3 bases: TGTGCCAGCAGCCCATGGGCACTAGCGGGAAATGAGCAGTTCTTC.

The chain links TRBV4-1 to TRBJ1-1, with TRBD1 matching 9 bases. The CDR3 runs 14 residues. Germline loops: CDR1 MGHRA, CDR2 YSYEKL. V lost 4 bases to trimming and J lost 4 bases; unmatched junction nucleotides: 4. The CDR3 nucleotides read TGCGCCAGCAGCCCACAGGGGGCCGGCACTGAAGCTTTCTTT. This sequence encodes CASSPQGAGTEAFF.

The chain couples TRBV11-2 to TRBJ1-2; 10 nucleotides align to TRBD1. Germline lookup yields CDR1 SGHAT and CDR2 FQNNGV. With 5 bases clipped from V and 4 bases from J, the junction kept 4 bases outside the gene matches. CDR3 length: 14 residues. The CDR3: CASSRQGAPYGYTF. Written as DNA, the CDR3 is TGTGCCAGCAGCAGACAGGGGGCCCCCTATGGCTACACCTTC.

The chain recombines TRBV5-1 with TRBJ2-1; D remains unclear. Trimming removed 4 bases at V and 4 bases at J, with 12 bases between. Germline V lookup: CDR1 SGHRS, CDR2 YFSETQ. This CDR3 is built from 14 residues. The CDR3 nucleotides are TGCGCCAGCAGCCCCTTCGGAGCTTACAATGAGCAGTTCTTC. Its protein product is CASSPFGAYNEQFF.

This clone has ten or more counts. The rearrangement joins TRBV27 to TRBJ2-3, with D perhaps matching TRBD1 (6 bases). V dropped 3 bases and J dropped 3 bases, with 13 bases sitting between them. The CDR3 covers 15 residues. The germline CDR1 and CDR2 sequences are MNHEY and SMNVEV (reference sequence). CDR3: CASSFLGQGTDTQYF. The CDR3 nucleotides read TGTGCCAGCAGTTTTCTGGGTCAGGGGACAGATACGCAGTATTTT.